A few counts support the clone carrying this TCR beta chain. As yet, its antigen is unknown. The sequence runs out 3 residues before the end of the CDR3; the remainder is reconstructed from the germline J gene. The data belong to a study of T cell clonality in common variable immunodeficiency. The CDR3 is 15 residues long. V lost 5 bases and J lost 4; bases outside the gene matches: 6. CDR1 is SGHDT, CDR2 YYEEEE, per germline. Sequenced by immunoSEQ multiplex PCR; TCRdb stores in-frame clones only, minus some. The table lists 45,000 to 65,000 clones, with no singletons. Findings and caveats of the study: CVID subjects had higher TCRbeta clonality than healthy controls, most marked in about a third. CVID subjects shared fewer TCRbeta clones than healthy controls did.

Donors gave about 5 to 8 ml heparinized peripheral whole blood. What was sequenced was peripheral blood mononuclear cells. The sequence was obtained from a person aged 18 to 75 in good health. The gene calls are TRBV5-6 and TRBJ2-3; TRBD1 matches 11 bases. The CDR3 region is CASSPGTGGPDTQYF. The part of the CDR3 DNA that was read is TGTGCCAGCAGTCCCGGGACAGGGGGACCAGATACG.